This T cell receptor (beta chain) was sequenced during a study of blood T cell repertoires in COVID-19 (dated by TCRdb to 2020 to 2022). About the investigation overall: Samples covering the acute and convalescent phases of COVID-19 were provided by collaborators in the United States, Italy and Spain. The prospective study material was composed of cDNA or gDNA derived from T cells, B-cell-depleted T cells, or PBMCs. The sample metadata nearly always contained a de-identified subject ID, COVID-19 status, age in years and sex. Where HLA class I and class II types were available, the types were taken from metadata supplied by the sample provider, not from assay-based typing. The repertoires were released in a freely available public database meant as a resource for research on the immune response to SARS-CoV-2. Samples were obtained from the ongoing ImmuneRACE study (first 160 participants) and from 1,254 subjects provided by 6 global collaborators. Subjects who had been exposed to COVID-19, were actively infected with it, or had recovered from it provided the deeply sampled blood TCRbeta repertoires that made up the dataset.

TCRbeta CDR3 regions were amplified from genomic DNA by means of the immunoSEQ Assay, a bias-controlled multiplex PCR. Concerning the study's data processing: Nucleated cell counts per sample were estimated from amplification of reference gene primers within the assay. Sequence reads were collapsed and filtered to measure the absolute abundance of every unique TCRbeta CDR3 rearrangement. For each sample, productive Simpson clonality was calculated as the square root of Simpson's diversity index across productive rearrangements. Drawn from immuneACCESS, this table holds only the in-frame rearrangements with V and J called that TCRdb kept. Clones are partly lost; checked studies trace under half to an unresolved V gene and leave the rest unexplained. The V and J calls and clone size are taken from that table; D and trimming were inferred from the DNA. The sample table contains 300,000 to 400,000 clones; only one count was recorded for 75% to 90% of them. Of the sample, 0.95% to 1.1% is held by the ten largest clones.

In the prospective study, participants were 18 to 89 years old, resided in fewer than 25 geographic areas of the United States, and were enrolled through a virtual design. In the prospective study, cohorts were assigned on the basis of participant-reported clinical history obtained from a screening survey and a study questionnaire. For ImmuneRACE Cohort 3, a participant was defined as recovered based on two consecutive negative NP/OP PCR tests, clearance by a healthcare professional, or resolution of symptoms. In the prospective study, whole blood, serum and a nasopharyngeal or oropharyngeal swab were collected from each participant by mobile phlebotomists. Prospective study participants could optionally give additional blood draws and questionnaires over an approximately 2-month period. Before DNA extraction, prospective study blood samples were shipped either frozen or at room temperature. What the research found in general, with its limitations: How much clinical and demographic metadata was included differed by source and by participant, and the metadata was provided uncurated.

A distance of 6 bases separates the germline ends of V and J, which lose 0 bases and 3 bases respectively. There are 13 amino acids in the CDR3, from cysteine to phenylalanine inclusive. Left in the record is the CDR3 DNA by itself, 39 bases read in frame from the first base. The germline V gene (reference sequence) sets CDR1 to GTSNPN and CDR2 to SVGIG. In the case of this clone: Its antigen has not been determined. Possible read error: a much larger clone is one base away.

Recombination linked TRBV30 to TRBJ1-5; possibly the D gene is TRBD1, per 5 matching bases. The sequenced material came from PBMCs or T cells enriched from blood (not recorded which). This sequence was found in a man aged 18 to 35 who had recovered from COVID-19. The DNA is as follows: TGTGCCTGGAGTGTAGGGGACAATCAGCCCCAGCATTTT. It codes for CAWSVGDNQPQHF.